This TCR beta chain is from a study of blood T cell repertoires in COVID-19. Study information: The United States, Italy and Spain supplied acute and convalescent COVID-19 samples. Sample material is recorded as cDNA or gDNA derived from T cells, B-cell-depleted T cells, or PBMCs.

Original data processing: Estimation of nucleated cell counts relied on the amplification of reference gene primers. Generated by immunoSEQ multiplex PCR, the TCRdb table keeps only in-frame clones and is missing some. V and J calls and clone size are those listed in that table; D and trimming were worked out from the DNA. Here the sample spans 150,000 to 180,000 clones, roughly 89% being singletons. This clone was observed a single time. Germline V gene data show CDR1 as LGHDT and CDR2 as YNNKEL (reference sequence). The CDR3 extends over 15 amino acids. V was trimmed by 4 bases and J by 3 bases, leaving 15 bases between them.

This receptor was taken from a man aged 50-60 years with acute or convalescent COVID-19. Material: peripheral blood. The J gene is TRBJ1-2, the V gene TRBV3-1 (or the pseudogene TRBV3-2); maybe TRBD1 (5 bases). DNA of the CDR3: TGTGCCAGCAGCCCCCGGTCGTGGGGCGACTATGGCTACACCTTC. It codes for CASSPRSWGDYGYTF.